This entry concerns a single T cell receptor (beta chain). Its antigen is unknown. This specimen belongs to a study of T cells after yellow fever vaccination. Via MiXCR, TCRdb re-called the 5' RACE reads, giving one row per CDR3 protein. The sample shows around 100,000 distinct CDR3 sequences, 8.4% of them seen only once. Study findings and constraints: The secondary T-cell response peaked on day 5, not day 15, but was weaker. Subsequent to the booster, the majority of primary-vaccination clones reappeared (less than 97% CD4, 88% CD8).

Germline CDR1 reads MNHNS; CDR2 reads SASEGT. Trimming took 8 bases from V and 5 from J; bases not matched to a gene: 11. The CDR3 loop spans 16 amino acids. The TCR comes from a man aged 25 to 40 who received the YFV17D yellow fever vaccine. This material consisted of CD8+ T cells sorted from PBMCs, taken 45 days after the yellow fever booster vaccination. The chain joins TRBV6-1 to TRBJ2-1; the match to TRBD2 covers 11 bases. CDR3 in DNA: TGTGCCAGCGGATTATTAGCGGGAGGGCCTAACAATGAGCAGTTCTTC. Translated: CASGLLAGGPNNEQFF.